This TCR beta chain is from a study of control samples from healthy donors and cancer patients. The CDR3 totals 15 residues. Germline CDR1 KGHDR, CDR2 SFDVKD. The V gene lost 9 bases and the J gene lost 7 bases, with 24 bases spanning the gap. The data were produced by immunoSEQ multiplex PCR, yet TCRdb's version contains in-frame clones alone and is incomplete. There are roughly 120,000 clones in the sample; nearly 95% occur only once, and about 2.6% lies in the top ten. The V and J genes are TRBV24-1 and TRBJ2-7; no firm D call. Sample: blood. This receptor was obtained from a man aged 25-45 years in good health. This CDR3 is CATSSSRADLWEQYF. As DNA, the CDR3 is TGTGCCACCTCCTCAAGCCGGGCGGACCTTTGGGAGCAGTACTTC.